The present T cell receptor beta chain was sequenced within a study of OX40 agonist ivuxolimab in advanced cancers. Baseline, cycle 4 day 1, and cycle 7 day 1 were the blood sampling points. Profiling relied on immunoSEQ multiplex PCR, and the TCRdb table lists in-frame clones only, not all of them. There are about 73,000 clones in the sample; more than 70% occur only once, and 0.7% to 1% lies in the top ten. CDR1 is SGDLS and CDR2 is YYNGEE in the germline V gene. V was trimmed by 4 bases and J by 4 bases, leaving 12 bases between them. The CDR3 totals 15 residues. Study observations and caveats: Among the least clonally expanded were partial responders at 0.1-3.0 mg/kg.

This clone was recorded once. Its antigen is still unknown. The clonotype was recovered from an adult with an advanced solid tumor such as melanoma, head and neck, liver or kidney cancer. The material was CD4+ or CD8+ T cells sorted from blood, obtained in a trial of the OX40 agonist ivuxolimab. The J gene is TRBJ2-6, the V gene TRBV9, with D possibly matching TRBD1 (5 bases). Written as DNA, the CDR3 is TGTGCCAGCAGCCTTACAGGCCCCGGGGCCAACGTCCTGACTTTC. As protein: CASSLTGPGANVLTF.